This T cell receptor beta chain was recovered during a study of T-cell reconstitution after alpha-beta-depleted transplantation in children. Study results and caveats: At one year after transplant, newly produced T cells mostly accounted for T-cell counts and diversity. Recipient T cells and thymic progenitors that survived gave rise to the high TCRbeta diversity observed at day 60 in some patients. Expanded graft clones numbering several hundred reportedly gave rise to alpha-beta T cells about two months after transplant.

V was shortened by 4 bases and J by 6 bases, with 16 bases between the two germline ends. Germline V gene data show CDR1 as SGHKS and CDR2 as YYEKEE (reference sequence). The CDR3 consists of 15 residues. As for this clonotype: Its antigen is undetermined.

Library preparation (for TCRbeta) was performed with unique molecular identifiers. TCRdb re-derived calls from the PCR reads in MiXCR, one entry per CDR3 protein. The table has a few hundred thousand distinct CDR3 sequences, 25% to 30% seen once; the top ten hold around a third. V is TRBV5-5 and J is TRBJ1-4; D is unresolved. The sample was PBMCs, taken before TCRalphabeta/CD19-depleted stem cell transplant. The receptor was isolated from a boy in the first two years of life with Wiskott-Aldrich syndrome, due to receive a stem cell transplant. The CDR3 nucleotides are TGTGCCAGCAGCGGCCTGGGCCAGGCTCATGAAAAACTGTTTTTT. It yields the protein CASSGLGQAHEKLFF.